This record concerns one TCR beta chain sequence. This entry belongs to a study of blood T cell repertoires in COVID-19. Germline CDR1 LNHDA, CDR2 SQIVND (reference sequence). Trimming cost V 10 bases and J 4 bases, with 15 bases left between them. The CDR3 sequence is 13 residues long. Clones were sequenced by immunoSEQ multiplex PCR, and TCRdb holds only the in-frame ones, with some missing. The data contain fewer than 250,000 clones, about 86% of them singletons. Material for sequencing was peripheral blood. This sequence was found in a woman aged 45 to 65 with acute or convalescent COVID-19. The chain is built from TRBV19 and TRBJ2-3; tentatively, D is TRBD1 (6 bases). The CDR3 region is CATRSRQADTQYF. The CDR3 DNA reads TGTGCCACTAGAAGCCGACAGGCAGATACGCAGTATTTT.